Listed here is a single T cell receptor beta chain. This entry comes from a study of blood T cell repertoires in COVID-19. The overall study: Samples of COVID-19 (acute and convalescent) were obtained from the United States, Italy and Spain. In each case, the material was cDNA or gDNA derived from T cells, B-cell-depleted T cells, or PBMCs.

Source study methods: Amplification of reference gene primers provided the estimated nucleated cell counts. Clones were read by immunoSEQ multiplex PCR, and TCRdb kept only the in-frame ones, dropping some. The V and J calls and clone size were taken over from that table, and D and trimming were inferred from the DNA. The sample has more than 95,000 clones; 70% to 80% are singletons. Germline CDR1 reads MDHEN; CDR2 reads SYDVKM. V lost 4 bases, J lost 5 bases, and 20 bases lay in between. This CDR3 spans 16 amino acids. J is TRBJ1-1 and V is TRBV28; TRBD1 might be the D (6 bases). Sequencing was carried out using peripheral blood. This clonotype was obtained from a human donor in a cohort sampled during active COVID-19. For the CDR3, the DNA is TGTGCCAGCAGTTCGGGGGGGGGCACCCGGGGTACTGAAGCTTTCTTT. Residues: CASSSGGGTRGTEAFF.